This T cell receptor (beta chain) was profiled in a study of cytomegalovirus exposure and HLA in healthy donors. Generated by immunoSEQ multiplex PCR, the TCRdb table keeps only in-frame clones and is missing some. The sample contains about 110,000 clones, around nine tenths of which appear only once. The CDR3 consists of 12 residues. In germline, CDR1 is SGHVS, CDR2 FQNEAQ. Between the trimmed V and J ends, which lost 8 bases and 2 bases, there was a span of 8 bases. The clonotype was recovered from a woman between 18 and 29 years old in good health and CMV-seronegative. This sequence joins TRBV7-8 and TRBJ2-3; D not certain. The source material was PBMCs. The CDR3, as DNA: TGTGCCAGCTCCCCCTTCACAGATACGCAGTATTTT. Its translation is CASSPFTDTQYF.